Listed here are 30 T cell receptor beta chains from one sample, sequenced in a study of technical replicates of blood from several donors. The assay was immunoSEQ multiplex PCR, and TCRdb's table has in-frame clones only and misses some. Of about 100,000 clones in the sample, over 90% were seen once. The sample taken for sequencing was T cells isolated from PBMCs. The receptors come from a human donor in good health.

The rearrangement links TRBV5-1 to TRBJ2-1; weak D call: TRBD2 (6 bases). Germline V gives CDR1 SGHRS, CDR2 YFSETQ. The CDR3 runs 14 residues. V dropped 1 base and J dropped 8 bases, with 13 bases sitting between them. Here the CDR3 reads CASSLRGGVDEQFF. In nucleotides, the CDR3 is TGCGCCAGCAGCTTGAGGGGCGGGGTGGATGAGCAGTTCTTC.

This chain links TRBV7-2 with TRBJ2-1; 11 bases line up with TRBD2. V shed 4 bases, J shed 8 bases, and the junction held 7 bases outside the gene matches. CDR1 and CDR2 (germline): SGHTA, FQGNSA. The CDR3 loop spans 15 amino acids. CDR3 nucleotides: TGTGCCAGCAGCTATGGGACTAGCGGAGGCGATGAGCAGTTCTTC. It specifies CASSYGTSGGDEQFF.

This clone was detected once. The genes are TRBV9 and TRBJ1-5; TRBD1 might be the D (5 bases). Germline assignment: CDR1 SGDLS and CDR2 YYNGEE. The V end was cut by 4 bases, the J end by 9 bases, with 20 bases between. This CDR3 region has 15 residues. The CDR3 loop reads CASSSGGGPLAPQHF. The CDR3 DNA sequence: TGTGCCAGCAGCTCGGGCGGGGGTCCTTTGGCGCCCCAGCATTTT.

The J gene is TRBJ2-1, the V gene TRBV5-4; TRBD2 agrees at 7 bases. V dropped 3 bases and J dropped 9; count of bases not matched to a gene: 3. Per germline, CDR1 SGHNT and CDR2 YYREEE (reference sequence). The CDR3 has 12 amino acids. CDR3: CASSSGGSEQFF. The CDR3 DNA reads as TGTGCCAGCAGCTCCGGGGGGAGTGAGCAGTTCTTC.

This chain joins TRBV27 and TRBJ2-2; 9 nucleotides match TRBD2. Trimming at V came to 5 bases and at J to 3 bases, leaving 7 bases not matched to a gene. Looked up from germline, CDR1 is MNHEY and CDR2 is SMNVEV (reference sequence). The CDR3 is made up of 16 amino acids. As DNA, the CDR3 is TGTGCCAGCAGTCCCGAGACTAGCGGTTACACCGGGGAGCTGTTTTTT. It is translated as CASSPETSGYTGELFF.

The table lists this clone with a count of one. The chain employs TRBV11-2 and TRBJ1-6, with D perhaps TRBD1 (6 bases). The CDR3 has 15 amino acids. Trimming left V 4 bases short and J 8 bases short, with 15 bases between. Germline V gene sequence: CDR1 SGHAT, CDR2 FQNNGV. The CDR3 region is CASSSTTGIYSPLHF. CDR3 in DNA: TGTGCCAGCAGCTCAACCACAGGGATTTATTCACCCCTCCACTTT.

The rearrangement links TRBV21-1 to TRBJ2-4; the table's D call of TRBD1 was not tested on the DNA. TRBV21-1 corresponds to a pseudogene. The CDR3 contains 18 residues. CDR3 sequence: CASSKSLGTKLAKNIQYF. CDR3 in DNA: TGTGCCAGCAGCAAAAGCCTCGGGACAAAACTAGCCAAAAACATTCAGTACTTC.

This chain uses TRBV19 with TRBJ2-7; unclear D gene. The CDR3 runs 16 residues. V was pared by 1 base and J by 1 base, with 14 bases between. The germline V gene encodes CDR1 LNHDA and CDR2 SQIVND (reference sequence). This CDR3 reads CASSIADGGNSYEQYF. The DNA of the CDR3 is TGTGCCAGTAGTATAGCCGACGGCGGTAATTCCTACGAGCAGTACTTC.

This chain uses TRBV4-2 with TRBJ2-5, with a tentative D call TRBD1 (5 bases). Germline V CDR1 and CDR2: LGHNA, YNFKEQ. Trimming cost V 0 bases and J 5 bases, with 10 bases left between them. CDR3 size: 14 residues. CDR3 in amino acids: CASSQDPPGETQYF. The DNA of the CDR3 is TGTGCCAGCAGCCAAGACCCCCCAGGGGAGACCCAGTACTTC.

The rearrangement joins TRBV11-3 to TRBJ2-1; D remains ambiguous. CDR3 length: 15 residues. CDR1 and CDR2 from the germline V gene are SGHNT and YENEEA. V was shortened by 2 bases and J by 4 bases, with 12 bases between the two germline ends. CDR3 bases: TGTGCCAGCAGCTTAAGAATCGGTTCTTACAATGAGCAGTTCTTC. Amino acid sequence: CASSLRIGSYNEQFF.

Only one count was recorded for this clone. V usage is TRBV10-1 and J usage is TRBJ1-4, with TRBD1 matching 7 bases. V trimming: 0 bases; J trimming: 5 bases; junction bases outside the gene matches: 9. The CDR3 is 17 residues long. From germline, CDR1 is WNHNN and CDR2 SYGVQD (reference sequence). The CDR3 region has the DNA TGCGCCAGCAGTGAGTCCACCGCCGGGACAGAGAATGAAAAACTGTTTTTT. Translated: CASSESTAGTENEKLFF.

This chain links TRBV6-1 with TRBJ1-5, with 7 bases that match TRBD1. The CDR3 runs 14 residues. Germline assignment: CDR1 MNHNS and CDR2 SASEGT. Unmatched junction bases numbered 7, after V lost 4 bases and J lost 7 bases. The CDR3 nucleotides are TGTGCCAGCAGTGCACCAGGGGGAGGCCAGCCCCAGCATTTT. This codes for CASSAPGGGQPQHF.

The V call is TRBV15, the J call TRBJ1-5; maybe TRBD1 (6 bases). Germline assignment: CDR1 LNHNV and CDR2 YYDKDF (reference sequence). The CDR3 is 15 residues long. The V end lost 0 bases, the J end lost 5 bases, and 11 bases lay between the germline ends. The chain's CDR3 is CATSRDRGWDQPQHF. The CDR3 nucleotides are TGTGCCACCAGCAGAGATAGGGGGTGGGATCAGCCCCAGCATTTT. The whole variable domain, remainder taken from reference TRBV15 and TRBJ1-5, is DAMVIQNPRYQVTQFGKPVTLSCSQTLNHNVMYWYQQKSSQAPKLLFHYYDKDFNNEADTPDNFQSRRPNTSFCFLDIRSPGLGDTAMYLCATSRDRGWDQPQHFGDGTRLSIL.

This sequence joins TRBV5-6 and TRBJ2-3; 9 bases map to TRBD2. Germline CDR1 and CDR2: SGHDT and YYEEEE. V dropped 3 bases and J dropped 7; count of bases not matched to a gene: 9. This CDR3 comprises 15 residues. The CDR3 DNA reads as TGTGCCAGCAGCTCAGCGGGGGGCCTCCCATATACGCAGTATTTT. This codes for CASSSAGGLPYTQYF. Looking up the rest from reference TRBV5-6 and TRBJ2-3 gives the full variable domain: DAGVTQSPTHLIKTRGQQVTLRCSPKSGHDTVSWYQQALGQGPQFIFQYYEEEERQRGNFPDRFSGHQFPNYSSELNVNALLLGDSALYLCASSSAGGLPYTQYFGPGTRLTVL.

V and J are TRBV9 and TRBJ2-3, with 7 bases identical to TRBD1. The germline gives CDR1 SGDLS, CDR2 YYNGEE. CDR3 length equals 15 residues. Trimming took 2 bases from V and 2 from J; bases not matched to a gene: 5. CDR3 in DNA: TGTGCCAGCAGCGTTTCGGACAGGCCCACAGATACGCAGTATTTT. The encoded protein is CASSVSDRPTDTQYF.

On this clone: This specimen includes other DNA sequences encoding the same CDR3. The CDR3, as DNA: TGCGCCAGCAGCTGGGGACAGGGAGCTAACTATGGCTACACCTTC. Translating it yields CASSWGQGANYGYTF. This chain connects TRBV5-1 to TRBJ1-2, with 9 bases identical to TRBD1. Germline V gives CDR1 SGHRS, CDR2 YFSETQ. The CDR3 length is 15 residues. Trimming at V came to 3 bases and at J to 0 bases, leaving 3 bases not matched to a gene.

The rearrangement joins TRBV10-1 to TRBJ2-7, with a weak D call TRBD1 (6 bases). Looked up from germline, CDR1 is WNHNN and CDR2 is SYGVQD (reference sequence). CDR3 length: 13 amino acids. Trimming cost V 5 bases and J 1 base, with 9 bases left between them. This CDR3 is CASSPGQSYEQYF. For the CDR3, the DNA is TGCGCCAGCAGTCCAGGACAGTCCTACGAGCAGTACTTC.

The count of this clone is one. The chain has TRBV19 and TRBJ1-5; TRBD1 matches 7 bases. The germline V gene has CDR1 LNHDA and CDR2 SQIVND (reference sequence). V gave up 6 bases and J gave up 3 bases; unmatched junction bases: 8. The CDR3 totals 15 residues. The CDR3, as DNA: TGTGCCAGTAGAAACCCGGGACAGCTCAATCAGCCCCAGCATTTT. Translation gives CASRNPGQLNQPQHF.

This sequence joins TRBV4-1 and TRBJ2-7; D is unresolved. Between the trimmed V and J ends, which lost 0 bases and 1 base, there was a span of 13 bases. The CDR3 is 16 residues long. The germline V gene has CDR1 MGHRA and CDR2 YSYEKL. CDR3 coding DNA: TGCGCCAGCAGCCAAGAGATTGCGGAAGTTTCCTACGAGCAGTACTTC. Translating it yields CASSQEIAEVSYEQYF.

This chain joins TRBV27 and TRBJ1-2; perhaps TRBD1 as D (5 bases). CDR3 length equals 17 residues. The ends were cut back, 6 bases at V and 1 base at J, with 21 bases in the middle. Looked up from germline, CDR1 is MNHEY and CDR2 is SMNVEV (reference sequence). Here the CDR3 reads CASRYFRDSKNNYGYTF. As DNA, the CDR3 is TGTGCCAGCAGATACTTCCGAGACAGCAAAAATAACTATGGCTACACCTTC.

The chain links TRBV7-9 to TRBJ1-3; D uncertain. This CDR3 region has 14 residues. CDR1 is SEHNR, CDR2 FQNEAQ, per germline (reference sequence). Trimming removed 3 bases from V and 4 bases from J, with 10 bases in between. CDR3 sequence (DNA): TGTGCCAGCAGCTTCGTTCGGGGAGGAAACACCATATATTTT. Translation gives CASSFVRGGNTIYF.

V is TRBV7-9 and J is TRBJ2-5, with TRBD1 as a possible D gene (6 bases). Germline CDR1 is SEHNR and CDR2 is FQNEAQ (reference sequence). The CDR3 length is 13 residues. Trimming took 8 bases from V and 1 from J, leaving 11 bases between them. In nucleotides, the CDR3 is TGTGCCAGCGGTAGACAGGTCCAAGAGACCCAGTACTTC. This translates into CASGRQVQETQYF.

The V call is TRBV2, the J call TRBJ2-2, with 10 bases that match TRBD2. CDR1 is SNHLY, CDR2 FYNNEI, per germline. The CDR3 covers 16 residues. Losses at the gene ends were 8 bases for V and 2 bases for J; bases not matched to a gene: 8. The CDR3 protein is CASVPLAGVNTGELFF. The CDR3 region has the DNA TGTGCCAGCGTACCTCTAGCGGGGGTTAACACCGGGGAGCTGTTTTTT.

The table lists this clone with a few counts. In nucleotides, the CDR3 is TGCGCCAGCAGCCCTAACAGCGGGACGAAAGCTTTCTTT. Translation: CASSPNSGTKAFF. This sequence joins TRBV4-1 and TRBJ1-1, with D maybe TRBD1 (5 bases). Trimming took off 4 bases at V and 9 bases at J, with 15 bases between the two ends. Germline V CDR1 and CDR2: MGHRA, YSYEKL. The CDR3 spans 13 residues.

This chain links TRBV14 with TRBJ1-2; 8 positions match TRBD1. From germline, CDR1 is SGHDN and CDR2 FVKESK. The CDR3 extends over 13 amino acids. V shed 4 bases and J 4 bases; nucleotides not matched to a gene: 2. CDR3 DNA: TGTGCCAGCAGCCCTGGACAGGGCTATGGCTACACCTTC. Encoded protein: CASSPGQGYGYTF.

This chain connects TRBV27 to TRBJ2-1, with 16 bases lining up with TRBD2. CDR1 and CDR2 (germline): MNHEY, SMNVEV (reference sequence). CDR3 size: 14 residues. Trimming took 7 bases from V and 12 from J; bases not matched to a gene: 6. Here the CDR3 DNA reads TGTGCCAGCACGACCGGGACTAGCGGGGGGGGGCAGTTCTTC. It translates to CASTTGTSGGGQFF.

This clone was counted a single time. The V call is TRBV9, the J call TRBJ1-3, with D tentatively TRBD1 (6 bases). The CDR3 is made up of 15 amino acids. Germline values: CDR1 SGDLS, CDR2 YYNGEE. V lost 3 bases and J lost 2, with 12 bases in between. The CDR3 protein is CASSDPPGAGNTIYF. The CDR3 DNA follows: TGTGCCAGCAGCGACCCGCCAGGGGCTGGAAACACCATATATTTT.

The chain is built from TRBV29-1 and TRBJ2-5; 8 positions match TRBD1. V lost 2 bases and J lost 6; bases outside the gene matches: 5. CDR1 is SQVTM, CDR2 ANQGSEA, per germline. This CDR3 is built from 13 residues. The DNA of the CDR3 is TGCAGCGTTGAACGGCAGGGGGCGAAGACCCAGTACTTC. Translated: CSVERQGAKTQYF.

The V gene is TRBV6-5, the J gene TRBJ1-5; 8 positions match TRBD1. CDR3 length: 15 residues. The V and J ends lost 6 bases and 9 bases, in that order; junction bases with no gene match: 13. Germline assignment: CDR1 MNHEY and CDR2 SVGAGI. The CDR3 is CASSDTWDRTSPQHF. The CDR3 DNA sequence: TGTGCCAGCAGCGACACTTGGGACAGGACCTCGCCCCAGCATTTT.

The J gene is TRBJ1-6, the V gene TRBV10-1, with unresolved D. The CDR3 consists of 14 residues. Germline V gene sequence: CDR1 WNHNN, CDR2 SYGVQD (reference sequence). The V end lost 3 bases, the J end lost 5 bases, and 8 bases lay between the germline ends. CDR3 in amino acids: CASSERQDNSPLHF. The CDR3 nucleotides read TGCGCCAGCAGTGAACGGCAGGATAATTCACCCCTCCACTTT.